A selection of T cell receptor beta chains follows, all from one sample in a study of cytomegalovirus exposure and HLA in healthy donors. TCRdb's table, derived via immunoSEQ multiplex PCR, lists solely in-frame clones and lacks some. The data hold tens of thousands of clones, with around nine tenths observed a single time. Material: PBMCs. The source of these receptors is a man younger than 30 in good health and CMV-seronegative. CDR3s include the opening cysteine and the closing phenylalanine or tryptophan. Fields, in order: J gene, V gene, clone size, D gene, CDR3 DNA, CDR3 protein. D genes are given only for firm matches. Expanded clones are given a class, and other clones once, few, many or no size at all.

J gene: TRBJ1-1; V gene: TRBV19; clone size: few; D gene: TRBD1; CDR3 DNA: TGTGCCAGCACGGACAGGGTTTGGACTGAAGCTTTCTTT; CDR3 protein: CASTDRVWTEAFF
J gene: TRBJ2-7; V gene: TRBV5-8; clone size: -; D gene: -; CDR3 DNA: TGTGCCAGCAGACCCTTTGATAGAAGTTCCTACGAGCAGTACTTC; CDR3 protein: CASRPFDRSSYEQYF
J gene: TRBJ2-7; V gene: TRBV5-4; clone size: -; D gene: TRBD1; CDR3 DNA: TGTGCCAGCAGCGGGGGCCGGGACAGGATATACGAGCAGTACTTC; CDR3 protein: CASSGGRDRIYEQYF
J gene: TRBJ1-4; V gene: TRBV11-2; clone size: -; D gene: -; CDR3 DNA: TGTGCCAGCAGCTTTAGTTCACGTGAAAAACTGTTTTTT; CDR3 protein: CASSFSSREKLFF
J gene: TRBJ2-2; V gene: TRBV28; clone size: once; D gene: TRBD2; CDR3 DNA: TGTGCCAGCCGAAGACTAGCGGGGACCGGGGAGCTGTTTTTT; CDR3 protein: CASRRLAGTGELFF
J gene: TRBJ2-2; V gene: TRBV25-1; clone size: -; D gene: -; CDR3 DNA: TGTGCCAGCACTCCAACCCTGGGAGCGAACACCGGGGAGCTGTTTTTT; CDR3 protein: CASTPTLGANTGELFF
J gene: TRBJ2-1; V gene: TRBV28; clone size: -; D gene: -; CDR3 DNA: TGTGCCAGCAGTTTAGGGCAGGGGTGGATCTTC; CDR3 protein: CASSLGQGWIF
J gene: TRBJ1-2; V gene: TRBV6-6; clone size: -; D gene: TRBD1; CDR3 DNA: TGTGCCAGCAGTCCCACAGGGGGCGTGGGAGATGGCTACACCTTC; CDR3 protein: CASSPTGGVGDGYTF
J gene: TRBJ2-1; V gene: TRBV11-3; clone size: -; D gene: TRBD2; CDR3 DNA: TGTGCCAGCAGCTTCGTCCTAGCGGGAGGCCCCAATGAGCAGTTCTTC; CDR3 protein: CASSFVLAGGPNEQFF
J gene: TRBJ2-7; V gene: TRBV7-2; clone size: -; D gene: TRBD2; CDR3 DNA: TGTGCCAGCAGCTTTGCGGGAGGTCCCGAGCAGTACTTC; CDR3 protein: CASSFAGGPEQYF
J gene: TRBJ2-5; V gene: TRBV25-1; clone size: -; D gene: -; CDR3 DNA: TGTGCCAGCAGTTTAATCGACAGAGATCAAGAGACCCAGTACTTC; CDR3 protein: CASSLIDRDQETQYF
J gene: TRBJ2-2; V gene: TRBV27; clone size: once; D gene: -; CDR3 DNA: TGTGCCAGCAGTTTTGGGGCGCGGACCGGGGAGCTGTTTTTT; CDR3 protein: CASSFGARTGELFF
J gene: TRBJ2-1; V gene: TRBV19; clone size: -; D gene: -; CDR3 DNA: TGTGCCAGTAGTATGCAGAGGGGGGGTATCCACAATGAGCAGTTCTTC; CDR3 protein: CASSMQRGGIHNEQFF
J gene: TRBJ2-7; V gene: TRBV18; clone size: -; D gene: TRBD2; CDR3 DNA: TGTGCCAGCTCACCGGAAGAAGCGGGAGGTGCCTACGAGCAGTACTTC; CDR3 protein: CASSPEEAGGAYEQYF
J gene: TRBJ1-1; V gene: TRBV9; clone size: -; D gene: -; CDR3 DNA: TGTGCCAGCAGCGTACAGTGGAACACTGAAGCTTTCTTT; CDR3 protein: CASSVQWNTEAFF
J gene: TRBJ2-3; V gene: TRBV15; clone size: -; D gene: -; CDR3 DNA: TGTGCCACCAGCAGGAGGGACTTTAGCACAGATACGCAGTATTTT; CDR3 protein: CATSRRDFSTDTQYF
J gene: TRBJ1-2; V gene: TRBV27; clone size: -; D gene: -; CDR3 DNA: TGTGCCAGCAGTTTAGGAGGGTCTGGTGGCTACACCTTC; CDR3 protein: CASSLGGSGGYTF
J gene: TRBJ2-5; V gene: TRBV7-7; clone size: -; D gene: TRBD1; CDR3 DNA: TGTGCTAGCAGCAGACAGGGGGCACCACAAGAGACCCAGTACTTC; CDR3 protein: CASSRQGAPQETQYF
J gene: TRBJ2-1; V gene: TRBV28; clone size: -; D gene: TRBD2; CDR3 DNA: TGTGCCAGCAGTGATCGACTAGCGGGAGTCGATGAGCAGTTCTTC; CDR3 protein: CASSDRLAGVDEQFF
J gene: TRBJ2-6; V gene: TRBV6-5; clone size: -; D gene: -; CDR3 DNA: TGTGCCAGCACCGTCTTAAATGGGGCCAACGTCCTGACTTTC; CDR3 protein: CASTVLNGANVLTF
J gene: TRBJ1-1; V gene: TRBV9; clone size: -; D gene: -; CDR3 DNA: TGTGCCAGCAGCGTGCAGGGGAACACTGAAGCTTTCTTT; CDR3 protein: CASSVQGNTEAFF
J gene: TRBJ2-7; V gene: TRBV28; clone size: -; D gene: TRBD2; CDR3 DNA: TGTGCCACGAGCGGGAGGGCAAGCGAGCAGTACTTC; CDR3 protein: CATSGRASEQYF
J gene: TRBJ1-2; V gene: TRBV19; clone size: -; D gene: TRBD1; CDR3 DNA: TGTGCCAGCGAAGGGACAGAAGATGGCTACACCTTC; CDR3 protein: CASEGTEDGYTF
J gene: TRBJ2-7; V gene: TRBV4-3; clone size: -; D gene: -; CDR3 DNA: TGCGCCAGCAGCCAAGAAGCGGAATCCTACGAGCAGTACTTC; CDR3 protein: CASSQEAESYEQYF
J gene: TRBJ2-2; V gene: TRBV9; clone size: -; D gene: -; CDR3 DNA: TGTGCCAGCAGCGTGGGTGACAGGCCTCCCACCGGGGAGCTGTTTTTT; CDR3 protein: CASSVGDRPPTGELFF
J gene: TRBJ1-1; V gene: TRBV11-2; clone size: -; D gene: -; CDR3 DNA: TGTGCCAGCAGCTTAGTCATGAACACTGAAGCTTTCTTT; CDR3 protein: CASSLVMNTEAFF
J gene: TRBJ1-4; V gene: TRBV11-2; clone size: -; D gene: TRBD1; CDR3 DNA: TGTGCCAGCAGCTTAGGGGACAGTATTAATGAAAAACTGTTTTTT; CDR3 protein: CASSLGDSINEKLFF
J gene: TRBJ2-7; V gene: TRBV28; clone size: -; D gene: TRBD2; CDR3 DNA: TGTGCCAGCAGTTTACGCGGAGGGAGGGTCCAAAGCTCCTACGAGCAGTACTTC; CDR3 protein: CASSLRGGRVQSSYEQYF
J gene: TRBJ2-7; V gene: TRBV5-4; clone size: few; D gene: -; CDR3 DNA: TGTGCCAGCAGCTTCCCTAGCTCCTACGAGCAGTACTTC; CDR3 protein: CASSFPSSYEQYF
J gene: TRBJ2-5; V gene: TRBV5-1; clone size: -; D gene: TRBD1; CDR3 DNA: TGCGCCAGCAACACACAGGGGGCAATGAGAGAGACCCAGTACTTC; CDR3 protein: CASNTQGAMRETQYF
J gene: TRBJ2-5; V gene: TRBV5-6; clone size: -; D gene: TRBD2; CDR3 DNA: TGTGCCAGCAGCCAGACTAGCGGGAGAGGAGAGACCCAGTACTTC; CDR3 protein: CASSQTSGRGETQYF
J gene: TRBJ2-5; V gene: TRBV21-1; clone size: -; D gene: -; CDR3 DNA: TGTGCCAGCAGCAGTCGACAGAGGGAGACCCAGTACTTC; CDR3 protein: CASSSRQRETQYF
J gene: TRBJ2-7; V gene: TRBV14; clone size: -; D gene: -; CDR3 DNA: TGTGCCAGCAGCCTGAACACCTACGAGCAGTACTTC; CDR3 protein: CASSLNTYEQYF
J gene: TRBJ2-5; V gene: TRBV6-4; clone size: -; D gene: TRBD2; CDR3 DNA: TGTGCCAGCAGAAAAACTAGCGGGAGGAATCAAGAGACCCAGTACTTC; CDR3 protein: CASRKTSGRNQETQYF
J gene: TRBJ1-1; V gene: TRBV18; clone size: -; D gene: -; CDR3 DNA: TGTGCCAGCTTAAGGACAGAAAGGGGGACTGAAGCTTTCTTT; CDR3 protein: CASLRTERGTEAFF
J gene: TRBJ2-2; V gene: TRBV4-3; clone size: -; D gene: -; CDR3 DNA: TGCGCCAGTAGGAGACACCGGGGTTCCCCCACCGGGGAGCTGTTTTTT; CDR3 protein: CASRRHRGSPTGELFF
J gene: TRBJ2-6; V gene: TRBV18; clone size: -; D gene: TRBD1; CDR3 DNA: TGTGCCAGCTCACCTGCCGGGACAGGCCACTCTGGGGCCAACGTCCTGACTTTC; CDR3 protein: CASSPAGTGHSGANVLTF
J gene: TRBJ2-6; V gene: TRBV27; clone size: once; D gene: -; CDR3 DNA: TGTGCCAGCAGCCCCGTCTCTGGGGCCAACGTCCTGACTTTC; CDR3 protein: CASSPVSGANVLTF
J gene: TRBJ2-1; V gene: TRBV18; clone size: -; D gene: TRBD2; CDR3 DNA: TGTGCCAGCTCACGAGAACCGGGACTAGCGGGATCCTCCTACAATGAGCAGTTCTTC; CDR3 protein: CASSREPGLAGSSYNEQFF
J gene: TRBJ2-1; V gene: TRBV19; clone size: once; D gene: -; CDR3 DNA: TGTGCCAGTAGTAGAGGAGCGGGTGGCTACAATGAGCAGTTCTTC; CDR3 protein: CASSRGAGGYNEQFF
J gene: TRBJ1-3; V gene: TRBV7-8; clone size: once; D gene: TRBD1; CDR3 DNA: TGTGCCAGCAGCTTAGGGACAGGGCATGGAAACACCATATATTTT; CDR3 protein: CASSLGTGHGNTIYF
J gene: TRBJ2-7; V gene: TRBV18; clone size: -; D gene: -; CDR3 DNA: TGTGCCAGCTCACCGCAGGTGGCAGGGGAGCAGTACTTC; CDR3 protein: CASSPQVAGEQYF
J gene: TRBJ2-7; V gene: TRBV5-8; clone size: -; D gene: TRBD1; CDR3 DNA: TGTGCCAGCAGCGATGGACAGGGATCAACCTACGAGCAGTACTTC; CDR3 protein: CASSDGQGSTYEQYF
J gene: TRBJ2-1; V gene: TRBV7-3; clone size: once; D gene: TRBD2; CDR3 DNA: TGTGCCAGCAGCTCGGGACTAGCGGGAGGTGGGCAGTTCTTC; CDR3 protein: CASSSGLAGGGQFF
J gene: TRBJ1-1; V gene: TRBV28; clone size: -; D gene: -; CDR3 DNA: TGTGCCAGCAGTTTCCCCAGTTACACTGAAGCTTTCTTT; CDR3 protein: CASSFPSYTEAFF
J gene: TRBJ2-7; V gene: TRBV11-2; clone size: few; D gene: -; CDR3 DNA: TGTGCCAGCAGCTTATGGCTCGAGGGTACCTACGAGCAGTACTTC; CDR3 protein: CASSLWLEGTYEQYF
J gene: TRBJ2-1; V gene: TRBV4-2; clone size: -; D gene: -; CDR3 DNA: TGTGCCAGCAGCCAAGCTCGGACTTACTCCTACAATGAGCAGTTCTTC; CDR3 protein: CASSQARTYSYNEQFF
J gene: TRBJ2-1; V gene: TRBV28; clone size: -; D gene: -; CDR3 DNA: TGTGCCAGCAGGGCATCCGGGGGCAATGAGCAGTTCTTC; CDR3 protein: CASRASGGNEQFF
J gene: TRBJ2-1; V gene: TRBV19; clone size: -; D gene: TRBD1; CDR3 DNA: TGTGCCAGTACATTACAACCGGGACAGGAGCAGTTCTTC; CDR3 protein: CASTLQPGQEQFF
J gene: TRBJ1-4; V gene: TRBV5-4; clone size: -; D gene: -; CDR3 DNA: TGTGCCAGCAGCCCGCTTAACGGGAAAGATGAAAAACTGTTTTTT; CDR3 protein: CASSPLNGKDEKLFF
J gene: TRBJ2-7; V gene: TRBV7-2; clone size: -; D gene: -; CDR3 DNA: TGTGCCAGCAGCTTAGCGCTCGGACTGGGCTACGAGCAGTACTTC; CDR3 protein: CASSLALGLGYEQYF
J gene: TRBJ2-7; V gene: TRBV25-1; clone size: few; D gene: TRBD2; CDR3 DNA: TGTGCCAGCAGTGAGACTAGCGGTCCCTACGAGCAGTACTTC; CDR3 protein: CASSETSGPYEQYF
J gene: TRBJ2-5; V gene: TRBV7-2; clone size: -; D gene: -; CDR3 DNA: TGTGCCAGCAGCTTATATAAATCTAGCTCGGAGACCCAGTACTTC; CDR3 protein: CASSLYKSSSETQYF
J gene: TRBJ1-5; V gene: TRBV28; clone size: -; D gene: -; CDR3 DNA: TGTGCCAGCAGTTTATCGCGGGGCAGGCGGATGGATCAGCCCCAGCATTTT; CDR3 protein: CASSLSRGRRMDQPQHF
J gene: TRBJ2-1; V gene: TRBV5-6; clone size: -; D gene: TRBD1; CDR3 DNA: TGTGCCAGCAGTCCTTCGGGACAGGGTTACAATGAGCAGTTCTTC; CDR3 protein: CASSPSGQGYNEQFF
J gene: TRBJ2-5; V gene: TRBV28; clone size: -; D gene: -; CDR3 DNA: TGTGCCAGCTCCGGTTCCATACGCACAGGGTCGGAGACCCAGTACTTC; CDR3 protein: CASSGSIRTGSETQYF